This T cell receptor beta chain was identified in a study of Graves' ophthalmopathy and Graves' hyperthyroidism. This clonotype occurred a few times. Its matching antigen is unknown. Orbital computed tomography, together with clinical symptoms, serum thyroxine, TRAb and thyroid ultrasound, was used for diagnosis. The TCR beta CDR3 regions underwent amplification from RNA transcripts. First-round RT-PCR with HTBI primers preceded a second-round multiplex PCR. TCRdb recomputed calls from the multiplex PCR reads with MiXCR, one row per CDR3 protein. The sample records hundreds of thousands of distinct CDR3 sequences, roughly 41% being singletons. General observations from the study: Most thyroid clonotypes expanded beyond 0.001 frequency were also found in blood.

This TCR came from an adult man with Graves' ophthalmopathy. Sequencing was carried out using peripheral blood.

The DNA for the CDR3 is TGTGCCAGCAGCTTAGTGGGGTGGAGGGAAGCTTTCTTT. Its translation: CASSLVGWREAFF. The chain carries TRBV7-9 and TRBJ1-1; D gene unclear. This CDR3 is 13 amino acids long. In germline, CDR1 is SEHNR, CDR2 FQNEAQ (reference sequence). Trimming left V 1 base short and J 8 bases short, with 11 bases between.